The 29 T cell receptor beta chains in this list originate from one sample, sequenced in a study of T cells in Graves' hyperthyroidism and ophthalmopathy. Regions amplified from RNA transcripts were the TCR beta CDR3 regions. A first-round RT-PCR of the TCR CDR3 used the HTBI primer set. Each CDR3 protein is one row after TCRdb ran MiXCR on the multiplex PCR reads. The table records about 320,000 distinct CDR3 sequences, roughly 17% of them present only once. Sequencing input: blood. The receptors were gathered from a man younger than 40 with Graves' hyperthyroidism.

The chain is built from TRBV6-6 and TRBJ2-1; D gene ambiguous. V gave up 0 bases and J gave up 0 bases, with 12 bases separating them. Looked up from germline, CDR1 is MNHNY and CDR2 is SVGAGI (reference sequence). The CDR3 is 17 amino acids. The CDR3 loop reads CASSYSDYEASYNEQFF. The DNA of the CDR3 is TGTGCCAGCAGTTACTCGGATTACGAGGCCTCCTACAATGAGCAGTTCTTC.

CDR3 in DNA: TGTGCCAGCAGTTTTCGAGGAGGAGTCGCTTACGAGCAGTACTTC. This codes for CASSFRGGVAYEQYF. V gene TRBV12-3 or TRBV12-4 combines with J gene TRBJ2-7; possibly TRBD2 for D (5 bases). The CDR3 sequence is 15 residues long. V shed 3 bases and J shed 4 bases, with 16 bases lying between them.

This clonotype came up many times. The rearrangement uses TRBV20-1 and TRBJ2-1; 10 bases agree with TRBD2. Germline V gene lookup returns CDR1 DFQATT and CDR2 SNEGSKA (reference sequence). The CDR3 is made up of 17 amino acids. V lost 3 bases, J lost 5 bases, and 13 bases stayed unmatched. The CDR3 nucleotides read TGCAGTGCTAGGCGCCTAGCGGGAGTGCTTACCAACAATGAGCAGTTCTTC. This codes for CSARRLAGVLTNNEQFF.

The sample holds many counts of this clonotype. The chain carries TRBV3-1 and TRBJ1-1; D is possibly TRBD1 (5 bases). The CDR3 sequence is 14 residues long. V lost 4 bases and J lost 2, with 11 bases in between. CDR1 is LGHDT, CDR2 YNNKEL, per germline (reference sequence). CDR3 protein: CASSPDSRNTEAFF. For the CDR3, the DNA is TGTGCCAGCAGCCCTGACAGTCGTAACACTGAAGCTTTCTTT.

V usage is TRBV19 and J usage is TRBJ2-7, with 9 bases lining up with TRBD2. There are 15 residues in the CDR3. The V gene's germline CDR1 is LNHDA and CDR2 SQIVND (reference sequence). V trimming: 5 bases; J trimming: 1 base; junction bases outside the gene matches: 6. CDR3 residues: CASSRSGRFSYEQYF. CDR3 in DNA: TGTGCCAGTAGTCGCAGCGGGAGGTTTTCCTACGAGCAGTACTTC.

V and J are TRBV3-1 and TRBJ1-6, with a possible D match to TRBD1 (6 bases). The CDR3 contains 17 residues. The germline V gene has CDR1 LGHDT and CDR2 YNNKEL (reference sequence). V was cut by 4 bases and J by 7 bases, with 20 bases left in between. CDR3 nucleotide sequence: TGTGCCAGCAGCCGCGCCCTGACAGGCCCGATAAATTCACCCCTCCACTTT. It yields the protein CASSRALTGPINSPLHF.

The chain couples TRBV5-6 to TRBJ2-1, with D possibly being TRBD2 (5 bases). Germline CDR1 is SGHDT and CDR2 is YYEEEE. The length of the CDR3 is 15 residues. Deletions cut 6 bases from V and 8 bases from J, with 21 bases between. The CDR3: CASKDLAARGYEQFF. The DNA of the CDR3 is TGTGCCAGCAAGGACCTAGCTGCACGAGGGTATGAGCAGTTCTTC.

This clonotype was seen at least ten times. For the CDR3, the DNA is TGTGCCAGCTCACCCGCGGGGCAAGCGAACACCGGGGAGCTGTTTTTT. Protein sequence: CASSPAGQANTGELFF. The chain employs TRBV18 and TRBJ2-2; TRBD2 might be the D (6 bases). The germline CDR1 and CDR2 sequences are KGHSH and LQKENI. CDR3 length equals 16 residues. Trimming took 3 bases from V and 0 from J, leaving 11 bases between them. The complete variable domain, with remaining parts taken from reference TRBV18 and TRBJ2-2, reads NAGVMQNPRHLVRRRGQEARLRCSPMKGHSHVYWYRQLPEEGLKFMVYLQKENIIDESGMPKERFSAEFPKEGPSILRIQQVVRGDSAAYFCASSPAGQANTGELFFGEGSRLTVL.

This clonotype appeared many times. The V gene is TRBV11-2, the J gene TRBJ2-1, with 7 bases aligning to TRBD2. The germline gives CDR1 SGHAT, CDR2 FQNNGV. V shed 10 bases and J 4 bases; nucleotides not matched to a gene: 16. The CDR3 loop spans 16 amino acids. CDR3 DNA sequence: TGTGCCACAGCTTCCCCTCGGGGGAGGGAATACAATGAGCAGTTCTTC. This encodes CATASPRGREYNEQFF.

Only a few counts were recorded for this clonotype. Given a much more abundant clone one base away, this may be a read error. This chain uses TRBV11-2 with TRBJ1-1; D ambiguous. Germline V gives CDR1 SGHAT, CDR2 FQNNGV. The length of the CDR3 is 13 residues. V lost 5 bases, J lost 0 bases, and 7 bases lay in between. The CDR3 spells CASSVRVNTEAFF. CDR3 in DNA: TGTGCCAGCAGCGTACGGGTGAACACTGAAGCTTTCTTT.

This clonotype has a count of ten or more. CDR3 loop: CASSVTSPDTQYF. The CDR3, as DNA: TGTGCCAGCAGTGTTACTAGTCCAGATACGCAGTATTTT. The chain links TRBV6-2 or TRBV6-3 to TRBJ2-3; maybe TRBD2 (5 bases). V lost 5 bases, J lost 4 bases, and 10 bases lay in between. CDR3 size: 13 residues. Germline V lookup: CDR1 MNHEY, CDR2 SVGEGT.

This clonotype was seen a few times. The chain has TRBV7-9 and TRBJ2-5, with 7 bases that match TRBD1. The CDR3 contains 15 residues. J lost 5 bases, V lost 1 base, and 7 bases had no gene match. CDR1 is SEHNR, CDR2 FQNEAQ, per germline (reference sequence). The CDR3 spells CASSLDGTAPETQYF. DNA of the CDR3: TGTGCCAGCAGCTTAGACGGGACAGCTCCCGAGACCCAGTACTTC.

V is TRBV12-3 or TRBV12-4 and J is TRBJ2-3; a possible D gene is TRBD1 (5 bases). Trimming left V 3 bases short and J 6 bases short, with 13 bases between. The CDR3 loop spans 14 amino acids. In DNA form, the CDR3 reads TGTGCCAGCAGTTTGGGGCAGGATTGGGATACGCAGTATTTT. This codes for CASSLGQDWDTQYF.

The chain is built from TRBV10-3 and TRBJ2-7; TRBD1 agrees at 9 bases. This CDR3 is 14 amino acids long. V shed 7 bases and J 1 base; nucleotides not matched to a gene: 5. Germline CDR1 ENHRY, CDR2 SYGVKD. The CDR3 region has the DNA TGTGCCATCAAGGTAGGACAGGGGTCCTACGAGCAGTACTTC. It yields the protein CAIKVGQGSYEQYF.

This chain links TRBV27 with TRBJ2-2; unclear D gene. CDR1 and CDR2 (germline): MNHEY, SMNVEV (reference sequence). Trimming shortened V by 5 bases and J by 5 bases, and 6 bases separated the two germline ends. This CDR3 spans 12 amino acids. The CDR3 region is CASSPTTGELFF. The CDR3 DNA sequence: TGTGCCAGCAGTCCCACTACCGGGGAGCTGTTTTTT.

This clonotype was found a few times. The chain combines TRBV28 with TRBJ2-3; tentative D call: TRBD2 (6 bases). CDR1 MDHEN and CDR2 SYDVKM come from the germline V gene. The V and J ends lost 5 bases and 0 bases respectively, with 9 bases between them. This CDR3 is built from 14 residues. The CDR3 loop reads CASSRRGSTDTQYF. DNA of the CDR3: TGTGCCAGCAGTAGACGGGGGAGCACAGATACGCAGTATTTT.

For the CDR3, the DNA is TGTGCCAGCAGCTCCAGAGGACTAGCATCCGATACGCAGTATTTT. Amino acids: CASSSRGLASDTQYF. This rearrangement joins TRBV12-3 or TRBV12-4 to TRBJ2-3; 8 bases agree with TRBD2. CDR3 length: 15 amino acids. J lost 6 bases, V lost 6 bases, and 11 bases had no gene match.

V usage is TRBV20-1 and J usage is TRBJ1-1; the D gene is possibly TRBD1 (5 bases). CDR1 is DFQATT and CDR2 is SNEGSKA in the germline V gene (reference sequence). This CDR3 is built from 14 residues. Trimming took 5 bases from V and 0 from J, leaving 13 bases between them. CDR3 coding DNA: TGCAGTGCTGTACGGACGGGACTGAACACTGAAGCTTTCTTT. Translated: CSAVRTGLNTEAFF.

Ten or more counts support this clonotype. DNA for the CDR3: TGTGCCAGCAGCTTTGTTGGCACTGAAGCTTTCTTT. Translated: CASSFVGTEAFF. This chain uses TRBV11-1 with TRBJ1-1, with D unresolved. CDR1 is SGHAT, CDR2 FQDESV, per germline (reference sequence). The V gene lost 3 bases and the J gene lost 4 bases, with 6 bases spanning the gap. The CDR3 is 12 amino acids.

A remark on this clonotype: No DNA is shown, since the ends of the CDR3 on it are uncertain; the CDR3 is the one TCRdb lists. The rearrangement uses TRBV11-3 and TRBJ2-1; the table gives TRBD2 as D, unverified against the DNA. The CDR3 adds up to 22 amino acids, both ends counted. CDR1 and CDR2 from the germline V gene are SGHNT and YENEEA. This CDR3 is CASSFYICSAPDSAISYNEQFF.

This clonotype was recorded at least ten times. V and J are TRBV30 and TRBJ2-7; 11 positions agree with TRBD2. CDR1 is GTSNPN, CDR2 SVGIG, per germline (reference sequence). CDR3 length: 16 residues. V lost 1 base and J lost 5; bases outside the gene matches: 10. CDR3 coding DNA: TGTGCCTGGAGTGATCTAGCGGGAGGTAGCGGGAACGAGCAGTACTTC. Amino acid sequence: CAWSDLAGGSGNEQYF.

The chain is built from TRBV27 and TRBJ2-7; D possibly corresponds to TRBD2 (5 bases). Deletions cut 5 bases from V and 9 bases from J, with 17 bases between. Germline V gene lookup returns CDR1 MNHEY and CDR2 SMNVEV (reference sequence). There are 13 residues in the CDR3. The CDR3 reads CASSINPLVAQYF. The DNA for the CDR3 is TGTGCCAGCAGTATCAACCCACTAGTCGCGCAGTACTTC.

This clonotype was seen repeatedly, ten times or more. The CDR3: CSARRGQGYTDTQYF. As DNA, the CDR3 is TGCAGCGCCCGCCGGGGACAGGGGTACACAGATACGCAGTATTTT. The chain carries TRBV29-1 and TRBJ2-3; 10 positions match TRBD1. The CDR3 length is 15 residues. Per germline, CDR1 SQVTM and CDR2 ANQGSEA. V lost 7 bases, J lost 2 bases, and 9 bases stayed unmatched.

This clonotype showed up many times. The chain has TRBV10-2 and TRBJ2-1; 14 bases align to TRBD2. CDR1 and CDR2 from the germline V gene are WSHSY and SAAADI. This CDR3 is 15 amino acids long. Trimming cost V 7 bases and J 6 bases; bases outside gene matches: 5. The CDR3 nucleotides read TGCGCCAGCAACCCGGGGACTAGCGGGAGCAATGAGCAGTTCTTC. Protein: CASNPGTSGSNEQFF.

This clonotype was counted once. The rearrangement uses TRBV9 and TRBJ2-7; 14 positions agree with TRBD2. V lost 4 bases, J lost 7 bases, and 7 bases stayed unmatched. Germline V gene lookup returns CDR1 SGDLS and CDR2 YYNGEE. This CDR3 is built from 15 residues. CDR3 sequence (DNA): TGTGCCAGCAGCAGCCCGGGACTAGCGGGAGAAGAGCAGTACTTC. Amino acid sequence: CASSSPGLAGEEQYF.

The chain uses TRBV6-2 or TRBV6-3 and TRBJ2-5; 9 nucleotides align to TRBD1. This CDR3 is 15 amino acids long. V was clipped by 4 bases and J by 0 bases; unmatched bases: 3. The germline V gene encodes CDR1 MNHEY and CDR2 SVGEGT. The CDR3 bases are TGTGCCAGCAGTTCCGGGACAGGGAACCAAGAGACCCAGTACTTC. This codes for CASSSGTGNQETQYF.

This clonotype was recorded a few times. J is TRBJ2-2 and V is TRBV7-9; possible D gene TRBD1, 6 bases. The CDR3 length is 15 residues. V was trimmed by 5 bases and J by 6 bases, leaving 16 bases between them. The germline gives CDR1 SEHNR, CDR2 FQNEAQ (reference sequence). CDR3 region: CASSIRQAGAGELFF. For the CDR3, the DNA is TGTGCCAGCAGCATAAGACAGGCCGGAGCCGGGGAGCTGTTTTTT.

This clonotype has more than one count but fewer than ten. V usage is TRBV3-1 and J usage is TRBJ2-2, with 8 bases aligning to TRBD2. The germline CDR1 and CDR2 sequences are LGHDT and YNNKEL (reference sequence). The CDR3 length is 20 residues. The V and J ends lost 1 base and 3 bases, in that order; junction bases with no gene match: 16. CDR3 sequence: CASSQVYGRATIRDTGELFF. CDR3 coding DNA: TGTGCCAGCAGCCAAGTCTACGGGAGGGCCACGATACGCGACACCGGGGAGCTGTTTTTT.

This clonotype showed up many times. The rearrangement links TRBV30 to TRBJ2-3; D is unresolved. Germline V gene data show CDR1 as GTSNPN and CDR2 as SVGIG (reference sequence). V gave up 0 bases and J gave up 7 bases, with 2 bases separating them. This CDR3 is 10 amino acids long. The CDR3 sequence is CAWSVHTQYF. CDR3 DNA: TGTGCCTGGAGTGTACATACGCAGTATTTT.